These 28 T cell receptor beta chains were sequenced from one sample in a study of T cell repertoires in cytomegalovirus infection. TCRdb re-called the reads with MiXCR, one entry per CDR3 protein. The table shows under 150,000 distinct CDR3 sequences, with less than 9.5% occurring only once. The sequencing sample was made of PBMCs. The source is a human donor in good health (CMV status not recorded). Some clones in this sample may be carry-over from other donors' samples.

The genes are TRBV29-1 and TRBJ1-3, with D unresolved. This CDR3 spans 13 amino acids. Germline V CDR1 and CDR2: SQVTM, ANQGSEA. Trimming cost V 6 bases and J 6 bases, with 15 bases left between them. CDR3 sequence: CSVAQSYENTIYF. Here the CDR3 DNA reads TGCAGCGTCGCTCAGAGTTACGAAAACACCATATATTTT.

This clonotype has ten or more counts. This rearrangement joins TRBV5-6 to TRBJ2-6; a possible D gene is TRBD2 (6 bases). Germline V gives CDR1 SGHDT, CDR2 YYEEEE. The CDR3 consists of 18 residues. V dropped 4 bases and J dropped 1 base, with 18 bases sitting between them. In DNA form, the CDR3 reads TGTGCCAGCAGCCTACGGGGGACCGCCAATTCTGGGGCCAACGTCCTGACTTTC. Protein product: CASSLRGTANSGANVLTF. The whole variable domain, remainder taken from reference TRBV5-6 and TRBJ2-6, is DAGVTQSPTHLIKTRGQQVTLRCSPKSGHDTVSWYQQALGQGPQFIFQYYEEEERQRGNFPDRFSGHQFPNYSSELNVNALLLGDSALYLCASSLRGTANSGANVLTFGAGSRLTVL.

This clonotype was recorded once. V usage is TRBV20-1 and J usage is TRBJ2-3; D is perhaps TRBD2 (6 bases). CDR1 is DFQATT and CDR2 is SNEGSKA in the germline V gene (reference sequence). The CDR3 has 14 amino acids. V lost 3 bases and J 6 bases, leaving 16 bases between the germline ends. The DNA of the CDR3 is TGCAGTGCTAGTGCAGGAGGGGCCCGGGATACGCAGTATTTT. It yields the protein CSASAGGARDTQYF.

This clonotype occurred many times. The CDR3 nucleotides read TGTGCCAGCAGTCGGGACATCCCGGGGGCTTTCTTT. Protein sequence: CASSRDIPGAFF. This chain connects TRBV2 to TRBJ1-1; perhaps TRBD1 as D (6 bases). Per the germline V gene, CDR1 is SNHLY and CDR2 is FYNNEI. V was shortened by 5 bases and J by 11 bases, with 15 bases between the two germline ends. This CDR3 has 12 amino acids.

Many counts were recorded for this clonotype. V gene TRBV12-3 or TRBV12-4 combines with J gene TRBJ1-1, with D perhaps matching TRBD1 (5 bases). The ends were cut back, 6 bases at V and 1 base at J, with 12 bases in the middle. This CDR3 is 14 amino acids long. In DNA form, the CDR3 reads TGTGCCAGCAGAAACAGGTTTTCGAACACTGAAGCTTTCTTT. Translation gives CASRNRFSNTEAFF.

To note about this clonotype: It may be a read error: a sequence one base away is much more abundant. This chain joins TRBV7-9 and TRBJ2-3; a possible D gene is TRBD2 (5 bases). The CDR3 length is 16 residues. Germline CDR1 and CDR2: SEHNR and FQNEAQ (reference sequence). The CDR3 loop reads CASSLAESRVTETQYF. For the CDR3, the DNA is TGTGCCAGCAGCTTAGCGGAATCGAGGGTCACAGAAACGCAGTATTTT.

The chain has TRBV20-1 and TRBJ2-1, with D perhaps TRBD1 (7 bases). The germline V gene has CDR1 DFQATT and CDR2 SNEGSKA (reference sequence). Deletions cut 8 bases from V and 2 bases from J, with 13 bases between. The CDR3 has 13 residues. The CDR3 spells CSSRGEPYNEQFF. The CDR3 DNA sequence: TGCAGTTCCAGGGGGGAGCCCTACAATGAGCAGTTCTTC.

This clonotype was seen many times. This chain joins TRBV7-2 and TRBJ2-5; D might be TRBD2 (5 bases). Looked up from germline, CDR1 is SGHTA and CDR2 is FQGNSA. There are 13 residues in the CDR3. V shed 8 bases and J shed 5 bases, with 15 bases lying between them. CDR3 residues: CASGLAGRETQYF. The CDR3 bases are TGTGCCAGCGGACTGGCCGGGCGGGAGACCCAGTACTTC.

As for this clonotype: Given a much more abundant clone one base away, this may be a read error. No DNA is shown, since the ends of the CDR3 on it are uncertain; the CDR3 is the one TCRdb lists. This chain joins TRBV28 and TRBJ1-3. The CDR3 extends over 13 residues, inclusive of both ends. CDR1 and CDR2 (germline): MDHEN, SYDVKM. CDR3 region: CTSSFGPGNTIYF.

This clonotype has only a few counts. This sequence joins TRBV6-1 and TRBJ1-2; 11 nucleotides line up with TRBD1. The CDR3 contains 13 residues. The V gene end was trimmed by 11 bases and the J gene end by 2 bases; junction bases not matched to a gene: 4. In germline, CDR1 is MNHNS, CDR2 SASEGT. CDR3 loop: CAVGDRGNYGYTF. CDR3 bases: TGTGCCGTTGGGGACAGGGGGAACTATGGCTACACCTTC.

The chain uses TRBV29-1 and TRBJ1-5, with TRBD1 as a possible D gene (5 bases). Trimming shortened V by 4 bases and J by 3 bases, and 13 bases separated the two germline ends. CDR1 SQVTM and CDR2 ANQGSEA come from the germline V gene. The CDR3 sequence is 14 residues long. CDR3: CSVVGDGFNQPQHF. In DNA form, the CDR3 reads TGCAGCGTTGTGGGGGACGGATTCAATCAGCCCCAGCATTTT.

The table lists this clonotype with many counts. The chain combines TRBV5-1 with TRBJ2-1, with D uncertain. Trimming shortened V by 0 bases and J by 9 bases, and 4 bases separated the two germline ends. The CDR3 spans 11 residues. Germline values: CDR1 SGHRS, CDR2 YFSETQ. The CDR3 coding sequence is TGCGCCAGCAGCTTGGAACGTGAGCAGTTCTTC. Translating gives CASSLEREQFF. Combining the CDR3 with reference TRBV5-1 and TRBJ2-1 gives the whole variable domain KAGVTQTPRYLIKTRGQQVTLSCSPISGHRSVSWYQQTPGQGLQFLFEYFSETQRNKGNFPGRFSGRQFSNSRSEMNVSTLELGDSALYLCASSLEREQFFGPGTRLTVL.

The rearrangement uses TRBV20-1 and TRBJ2-2; D perhaps matches TRBD2 (6 bases). The germline CDR1 and CDR2 sequences are DFQATT and SNEGSKA (reference sequence). V lost 6 bases, J lost 4 bases, and 12 bases lay in between. The length of the CDR3 is 13 residues. CDR3 sequence reads: CSASRTITGELFF. In nucleotides, the CDR3 is TGCAGTGCGAGCAGGACTATCACCGGGGAGCTGTTTTTT.

A few counts support this clonotype. V is TRBV6-8 and J is TRBJ2-3, with D perhaps matching TRBD1 or TRBD2 (7 bases each). CDR1 is MNHGY and CDR2 is SAAAGT in the germline V gene. V dropped 4 bases and J dropped 5 bases, with 19 bases sitting between them. The CDR3 contains 16 residues. CDR3 protein: CASSSGTAGQRDTQYF. The CDR3 bases are TGTGCCAGCAGTTCCGGGACAGCGGGACAGCGAGATACGCAGTATTTT.

This clonotype was counted many times. At one end the junction does not follow the germline gene, possibly because of a read error. The chain uses TRBV11-2 and TRBJ2-2; 9 nucleotides align to TRBD1. This CDR3 contains 19 residues. Per germline, CDR1 SGHAT and CDR2 FQNNGV. The CDR3 DNA follows: TGTGCCAGCAGCTTAGTGGGGGGACAGGGAGTACCGAACGCCGGGGAGCTGTTTTTT. Amino acids: CASSLVGGQGVPNAGELFF. The full variable domain, with the rest looked up from reference TRBV11-2 and TRBJ2-2, is EAGVAQSPRYKIIEKRQSVAFWCNPISGHATLYWYQQILGQGPKLLIQFQNNGVVDDSQLPKDRFSAERLKGVDSTLKIQPAKLEDSAVYLCASSLVGGQGVPNAGELFFGEGSRLTVL.

There are many counts of this clonotype. The chain employs TRBV7-2 and TRBJ2-5, with D tentatively TRBD2 (6 bases). This CDR3 contains 16 residues. Germline V gives CDR1 SGHTA, CDR2 FQGNSA. The V end was cut by 1 base, the J end by 4 bases, with 16 bases between. CDR3 amino acids: CASSLGLPGARETQYF. Written as DNA, the CDR3 is TGTGCCAGCAGCTTAGGGCTCCCGGGAGCCCGAGAGACCCAGTACTTC. Full variable domain (outside the CDR3, taken from reference TRBV7-2 and TRBJ2-5): GAGVSQSPSNKVTEKGKDVELRCDPISGHTALYWYRQSLGQGLEFLIYFQGNSAPDKSGLPSDRFSAERTGGSVSTLTIQRTQQEDSAVYLCASSLGLPGARETQYFGPGTRLLVL.

This clonotype was seen only once. A single base separates this from a much larger clone, so it may be a read error. The chain recombines TRBV23-1 with TRBJ1-2; D is unresolved. TRBV23-1 is recorded as an ORF, its role being uncertain. The CDR3 runs 11 residues. The CDR3 nucleotides are TGCGCCAACAGTCGAGGTTCTGGCTACACCTTC. The encoded protein is CANSRGSGYTF.

The chain has TRBV5-1 and TRBJ2-7, with 9 bases lining up with TRBD1. The ends lost 3 bases at V and 3 bases at J; junction bases unmatched: 10. Per the germline V gene, CDR1 is SGHRS and CDR2 is YFSETQ. CDR3 length equals 16 residues. CDR3: CASSWTIDRGFYEQYF. DNA for the CDR3: TGCGCCAGCAGCTGGACGATCGACAGGGGGTTCTACGAGCAGTACTTC.

The rearrangement links TRBV10-3 to TRBJ2-1; tentatively, D is TRBD1 or TRBD2 (7 bases each). Germline loops: CDR1 ENHRY, CDR2 SYGVKD. V was shortened by 4 bases and J by 8 bases, with 21 bases between the two germline ends. The CDR3 is 16 amino acids. The CDR3 coding sequence is TGTGCCATCAGTGGCAGGGGGGGGGGTTTTCTTGATGAGCAGTTCTTC. Residues: CAISGRGGGFLDEQFF.

Concerning this clonotype: Possible read error: a much larger clone is one base away. The chain is built from TRBV5-3 and TRBJ2-3; D not resolved. TRBV5-3 is designated an ORF whose function remains uncertain. The CDR3 totals 13 residues. Written as DNA, the CDR3 is TGTGCCAGCAGCGTCCAGAGCACAGATACGCAGTGTTTT. Translation: CASSVQSTDTQCF.

This clonotype was seen many times. CDR3 loop: CASSYSIRLEAFF. CDR3 coding DNA: TGTGCCAGCAGTTACTCGATCAGACTTGAAGCTTTCTTT. This sequence joins TRBV6-5 and TRBJ1-1; D gene ambiguous. Germline CDR1 and CDR2: MNHEY and SVGAGI. This CDR3 spans 13 amino acids. V was pared by 0 bases and J by 7 bases, with 9 bases between.

This clonotype was counted a few times. The chain recombines TRBV5-4 with TRBJ1-1; a weak D match, TRBD1 (5 bases). V lost 6 bases and J 6 bases, leaving 15 bases between the germline ends. Germline values: CDR1 SGHNT, CDR2 YYREEE (reference sequence). The CDR3 has 13 amino acids. CDR3 residues: CASKGTGAAEAFF. For the CDR3, the DNA is TGTGCCAGCAAAGGGACTGGGGCTGCTGAAGCTTTCTTT.

This clonotype was seen at least ten times. This chain connects TRBV19 to TRBJ1-5; TRBD1 matches 11 bases. The CDR3 has 17 amino acids. The trim removed 3 bases at V and 3 bases at J, leaving 7 bases unmatched. CDR1 and CDR2 from the germline V gene are LNHDA and SQIVND (reference sequence). The CDR3 nucleotides read TGTGCCAGTAGTATCAGGGACAGGGGGGAATTCAATCAGCCCCAGCATTTT. It is translated as CASSIRDRGEFNQPQHF. The whole variable domain, remainder taken from reference TRBV19 and TRBJ1-5, is DGGITQSPKYLFRKEGQNVTLSCEQNLNHDAMYWYRQDPGQGLRLIYYSQIVNDFQKGDIAEGYSVSREKKESFPLTVTSAQKNPTAFYLCASSIRDRGEFNQPQHFGDGTRLSIL.

This clonotype was counted many times. The chain recombines TRBV6-5 with TRBJ1-3; 7 bases are shared with TRBD1. CDR1 is MNHEY and CDR2 is SVGAGI in the germline V gene. This CDR3 is 16 amino acids long. The J segment lost 0 bases and the V segment lost 5 bases, leaving 7 bases of the junction unmatched. This CDR3 reads CASSRGGQRSGNTIYF. CDR3 DNA: TGTGCCAGCAGTCGGGGGGGACAGCGCTCTGGAAACACCATATATTTT.

This clonotype was seen ten or more times. This chain connects TRBV5-5 to TRBJ1-6; D perhaps matches TRBD1 (5 bases). Germline V gene lookup returns CDR1 SGHKS and CDR2 YYEKEE (reference sequence). This CDR3 is 15 amino acids long. V lost 4 bases, J lost 8 bases, and 16 bases lay in between. The CDR3 spells CASSIPGLVHSPLHF. Written as DNA, the CDR3 is TGTGCCAGCAGCATTCCGGGACTGGTTCATTCACCCCTCCACTTT.

This chain uses TRBV14 with TRBJ2-1; 8 positions agree with TRBD2. Looked up from germline, CDR1 is SGHDN and CDR2 is FVKESK. The CDR3 has 16 residues. After removal of 2 bases from V and 2 bases from J, the junction contained 5 bases not matched to a gene. This CDR3 is CASSQRLAGPYNEQFF. CDR3 in DNA: TGTGCCAGCAGCCAAAGGCTAGCGGGTCCCTACAATGAGCAGTTCTTC.

This clonotype was counted at least ten times. V is TRBV28 and J is TRBJ1-5, with no clear D. This CDR3 contains 17 residues. V lost 4 bases and J lost 0, with 16 bases in between. Germline V gene data show CDR1 as MDHEN and CDR2 as SYDVKM. Written as DNA, the CDR3 is TGTGCCAGCAGTTGGACCGGAGGGTCGTATAGCAATCAGCCCCAGCATTTT. Its protein product is CASSWTGGSYSNQPQHF. Full variable domain (missing parts from reference TRBV28 and TRBJ1-5): DVKVTQSSRYLVKRTGEKVFLECVQDMDHENMFWYRQDPGLGLRLIYFSYDVKMKEKGDIPEGYSVSREKKERFSLILESASTNQTSMYLCASSWTGGSYSNQPQHFGDGTRLSIL.

This clonotype was detected ten times or more. The chain has TRBV28 and TRBJ2-1; 9 bases map to TRBD1. V was pared by 3 bases and J by 5 bases, with 5 bases of the junction left unmatched. The CDR3 totals 15 residues. CDR1 and CDR2 (germline): MDHEN, SYDVKM. The CDR3 DNA reads TGTGCCAGCAGTTTTGGGGACAGGGTGGACAATGAGCAGTTCTTC. Amino acids: CASSFGDRVDNEQFF.